This T cell receptor (beta chain) was identified during a study of response to subunit inactivated influenza vaccine. Study-level results: The authors proposed limited new T cell recruitment per seasonal influenza vaccination.

This CDR3 has 12 residues. From germline, CDR1 is SQVTM and CDR2 ANQGSEA. Trimming took 3 bases from V and 11 from J, leaving 16 bases between them. From the RT-PCR reads, TCRdb called clonotypes with MiXCR, one entry per CDR3 protein. The profile shows around 750,000 distinct CDR3 sequences, over 20% of them singletons. A note on this clonotype: Its antigen is not known.

The TCR sequence derives from a man between 45 and 60 years old who received an inactivated influenza vaccine. The V call is TRBV29-1, the J call TRBJ1-1; maybe TRBD1 (5 bases). Material: PBMCs from blood, obtained roughly 5 days after vaccination. The chain's CDR3 is CSVDGTASGAFF. The CDR3 region has the DNA TGCAGCGTTGACGGGACTGCCTCTGGGGCTTTCTTT.